This is a list of T cell receptor beta chains from one sample in a study of Graves' ophthalmopathy and Graves' hyperthyroidism. One entry per CDR3 protein results from TCRdb running MiXCR on the multiplex PCR reads. The sample holds around 670,000 distinct CDR3 sequences, roughly 40% seen once. The source material was peripheral blood. The receptors were gathered from an adult man with Graves' ophthalmopathy. Both conserved end residues are part of each CDR3. D genes are given only for firm matches. Expanded clones get a size class; other rows say once, few or many, or leave the size out.

V	D	size	J	CDR3	DNA
TRBV20-1	-	few	TRBJ2-7	CSARVGGMYEQYF	TGCAGTGCTAGAGTTGGGGGGATGTACGAGCAGTACTTC
TRBV18	-	-	TRBJ1-5	CASSEGEGQPQHF	TGTGCCAGCTCCGAAGGAGAGGGTCAGCCCCAGCATTTT
TRBV7-2	-	many	TRBJ1-1	CASSLVGAHTEAFF	TGTGCCAGCAGCTTAGTGGGCGCCCACACTGAAGCTTTCTTT
TRBV7-9	-	few	TRBJ2-7	CASSQGATLSSYEQYF	TGTGCCAGCAGCCAAGGAGCGACTTTGAGCTCCTACGAGCAGTACTTC
TRBV9	-	-	TRBJ2-5	CASSATGRQETQYF	TGTGCCAGCAGCGCAACAGGGAGACAAGAGACCCAGTACTTC
TRBV14	-	many	TRBJ1-1	CASSQTGWAEAFF	TGTGCCAGCAGCCAAACAGGGTGGGCTGAAGCTTTCTTT
TRBV11-2	-	many	TRBJ2-7	CASSLDPSSYEQYF	TGTGCTAGCAGCTTAGATCCCAGCTCCTACGAGCAGTACTTC
TRBV7-9	-	many	TRBJ2-5	CASSYGRELGTQYF	TGTGCCAGCAGCTACGGACGGGAACTGGGGACCCAGTACTTC
TRBV29-1	TRBD1	-	TRBJ1-2	CSGRQGSYGYTF	TGCAGCGGACGACAGGGCAGCTATGGCTACACCTTC
TRBV10-1	-	many	TRBJ2-5	CASSEGGSETQYF	TGCGCCAGCAGTGAGGGCGGGTCAGAGACCCAGTACTTC
TRBV7-9	TRBD1	many	TRBJ1-4	CASSFGTGKGEKLFF	TGTGCCAGCAGCTTCGGGACAGGGAAGGGTGAAAAACTGTTTTTT
TRBV29-1	-	few	TRBJ2-7	CSVESGGEQYF	TGCAGCGTTGAAAGCGGTGGCGAGCAGTACTTC
TRBV19	-	many	TRBJ2-7	CASSRGGPYEQYF	TGTGCCAGTAGTAGGGGCGGGCCCTACGAGCAGTACTTC
TRBV7-9	-	few	TRBJ2-5	CASSLEDETQYF	TGTGCCAGCAGCTTAGAGGATGAGACCCAGTACTTC
TRBV19	TRBD2	few	TRBJ2-7	CASSIRLAGVYEQYF	TGTGCCAGTAGTATCCGGCTAGCGGGAGTATACGAGCAGTACTTC